A single T cell receptor beta chain is shown here with its context. Enrollment of patients from Seattle took place during active infection, with longitudinal follow-up. These data come from a study of blood T cell repertoires in COVID-19. Study context: T cells, B-cell-depleted T cells, or PBMCs provided the cDNA or gDNA that served as material.

The CDR3 consists of 15 residues. Germline assignment: CDR1 MNHEY and CDR2 SMNVEV (reference sequence). J gave up 6 bases and V 5 bases, and 11 bases lay outside the gene matches. As handled by the study authors: Quantification of nucleated cells was approximated via reference gene primer amplification. Measured with immunoSEQ multiplex PCR; TCRdb has only the in-frame clones, and not every one. V and J calls and clone size are as listed in that table; D and trimming were resolved from the DNA. The sample includes fewer than 700,000 clones, about 89% seen only once; the top ten take roughly 8%. V gene TRBV27 combines with J gene TRBJ1-1; 8 nucleotides match TRBD1. The sequenced sample consisted of peripheral blood. The receptor comes from a woman aged 45 to 65 with COVID-19, enrolled during active disease. The CDR3 bases are TGTGCCAGCAGTCCTGGACAGGGTTTGTTCTCTGAAGCTTTCTTT. Its protein product is CASSPGQGLFSEAFF.